The 17 T cell receptor beta chains below all came from one sample that was sequenced in a study of T cell repertoires in ileal Crohn's disease. The repertoire was sequenced with immunoSEQ multiplex PCR; TCRdb's copy has only in-frame clones and lacks some. The sample lists about 16,000 clones, around 88% occurring once. Sequencing input: ileal tissue. These receptors originate from an adult with Crohn's disease.

The chain joins TRBV28 to TRBJ2-7; a possible D gene is TRBD1 (5 bases). The germline gives CDR1 MDHEN, CDR2 SYDVKM. The CDR3 covers 15 residues. V lost 3 bases, J lost 0 bases, and 12 bases lay in between. CDR3 region: CASSFYGAFSYEQYF. The CDR3 nucleotides read TGTGCCAGCAGTTTTTATGGGGCTTTCTCCTACGAGCAGTACTTC. The variable domain in full, completed from reference TRBV28 and TRBJ2-7, reads DVKVTQSSRYLVKRTGEKVFLECVQDMDHENMFWYRQDPGLGLRLIYFSYDVKMKEKGDIPEGYSVSREKKERFSLILESASTNQTSMYLCASSFYGAFSYEQYFGPGTRLTVT.

This chain joins TRBV18 and TRBJ2-7; 8 bases are shared with TRBD1. Germline assignment: CDR1 KGHSH and CDR2 LQKENI. Losses at the gene ends were 5 bases for V and 6 bases for J; bases not matched to a gene: 6. The CDR3 sequence is 13 residues long. CDR3 amino acids: CASSGGQGGEQYF. The CDR3 DNA reads TGTGCCAGCTCAGGAGGACAGGGAGGCGAGCAGTACTTC.

The V gene is TRBV10-3, the J gene TRBJ2-1; TRBD2 matches 11 bases. The CDR3 runs 19 residues. Germline V gives CDR1 ENHRY, CDR2 SYGVKD. Unmatched junction bases numbered 10, after V lost 3 bases and J lost 0 bases. CDR3 amino acids: CAISDPDGTSGLSYNEQFF. The DNA for the CDR3 is TGTGCCATCAGTGACCCAGACGGGACTAGCGGCCTCTCCTACAATGAGCAGTTCTTC.

The chain carries TRBV7-6 and TRBJ1-5; 7 bases map to TRBD1. This CDR3 spans 15 amino acids. J lost 2 bases, V lost 5 bases, and 6 bases had no gene match. The germline V gene encodes CDR1 SGHVS and CDR2 FNYEAQ. The CDR3 nucleotides read TGTGCCAGCAGCCAAGGACAGGCCCGCAATCAGCCCCAGCATTTT. It is translated as CASSQGQARNQPQHF.

The rearrangement uses TRBV25-1 and TRBJ2-7; D uncertain. With 8 bases removed from V and 7 bases from J, the gap between germline ends came to 18 bases. The germline V gene encodes CDR1 MGHDK and CDR2 SYGVNS. The CDR3 is made up of 13 amino acids. The CDR3 is CASESRALREQYF. For the CDR3, the DNA is TGTGCCAGCGAGAGTAGAGCGCTTCGTGAGCAGTACTTC.

The chain uses TRBV29-1 and TRBJ2-7; 8 bases match TRBD1. Germline loops: CDR1 SQVTM, CDR2 ANQGSEA. Losses at the gene ends were 4 bases for V and 4 bases for J; bases not matched to a gene: 9. This CDR3 has 14 residues. The CDR3: CSVGQDRVQYEQYF. The CDR3 DNA is TGCAGCGTTGGCCAGGACAGGGTTCAGTACGAGCAGTACTTC.

This clone appeared a single time. The chain uses TRBV7-2 and TRBJ1-5, with a weak D call TRBD1 (6 bases). Germline CDR1 SGHTA, CDR2 FQGNSA. This CDR3 is 14 amino acids long. Deletions cut 1 base from V and 6 bases from J, with 10 bases between. The CDR3 coding sequence is TGTGCCAGCAGCTTAGACGGACAGAGTCAGCCCCAGCATTTT. It translates to CASSLDGQSQPQHF. The full variable domain, rest sourced from reference TRBV7-2 and TRBJ1-5, is GAGVSQSPSNKVTEKGKDVELRCDPISGHTALYWYRQSLGQGLEFLIYFQGNSAPDKSGLPSDRFSAERTGGSVSTLTIQRTQQEDSAVYLCASSLDGQSQPQHFGDGTRLSIL.

This sequence joins TRBV6-5 and TRBJ2-1, with D perhaps matching TRBD2 (7 bases). The length of the CDR3 is 15 residues. CDR1 is MNHEY and CDR2 is SVGAGI in the germline V gene. V was clipped by 5 bases and J by 7 bases, with 18 bases between them. The CDR3 DNA is TGTGCCAGCAGTACGGTGGGGGGGCGACCGAATGAGCAGTTCTTC. Amino acid sequence: CASSTVGGRPNEQFF.

The J gene is TRBJ2-2, the V gene TRBV6-5, with 10 bases aligning to TRBD2. Germline CDR1 MNHEY, CDR2 SVGAGI. The CDR3 is 15 residues long. With V trimmed by 11 bases and J by 7 bases, 13 bases remained unmatched. CDR3 nucleotide sequence: TGTGCCGCTAGCAGGGCTAGCGGGAGTGGCGGGGAGCTGTTTTTT. Its translation: CAASRASGSGGELFF.

This chain links TRBV6-5 with TRBJ2-7; D is perhaps TRBD2 (6 bases). The CDR3 has 15 residues. Germline CDR1 MNHEY, CDR2 SVGAGI. The germline V and J ends were trimmed by 3 bases and 6 bases, with 18 bases remaining between them. CDR3 in amino acids: CASSYDGTPASEQYF. The CDR3 DNA follows: TGTGCCAGCAGTTATGACGGGACTCCAGCCAGCGAGCAGTACTTC.

Notes on this clone: A read error may account for a junction end that differs from germline. The genes are TRBV7-7 and TRBJ1-2; D not certain. The CDR3 sequence is 17 residues long. Germline CDR1 SSHAT, CDR2 FNYEAQ (reference sequence). The DNA for the CDR3 is TGTGCTAGCAGCTTGAATTCGATTACACCTCCAAACTATGGCTACACCTTC. This encodes CASSLNSITPPNYGYTF.

V and J are TRBV29-1 and TRBJ2-3; 7 nucleotides match TRBD1. Looked up from germline, CDR1 is SQVTM and CDR2 is ANQGSEA. V trimming: 6 bases; J trimming: 1 base; junction bases outside the gene matches: 1. The CDR3 loop spans 12 amino acids. The CDR3 region has the DNA TGCAGCGTAGGGACAGGCACAGATACGCAGTATTTT. Amino acid sequence: CSVGTGTDTQYF.

The chain combines TRBV6-5 with TRBJ1-6, with 9 bases matching TRBD1. The V and J ends lost 4 bases and 6 bases, in that order; junction bases with no gene match: 7. This CDR3 spans 16 amino acids. Looked up from germline, CDR1 is MNHEY and CDR2 is SVGAGI. For the CDR3, the DNA is TGTGCCAGCAGTTCGAACCGGGACAGGGTTAATTCACCCCTCCACTTT. Translated, it gives CASSSNRDRVNSPLHF.

The chain combines TRBV19 with TRBJ1-1; the D gene is possibly TRBD1 (6 bases). The V end was cut by 3 bases, the J end by 6 bases, with 8 bases between. The V gene's germline CDR1 is LNHDA and CDR2 SQIVND (reference sequence). This CDR3 spans 12 amino acids. The CDR3 DNA reads as TGTGCCAGTAGTATGCGACAGGCTGAAGCTTTCTTT. It is translated as CASSMRQAEAFF.

The V call is TRBV6-1, the J call TRBJ2-5, with 8 bases fitting TRBD1. From germline, CDR1 is MNHNS and CDR2 SASEGT. The trim removed 6 bases at V and 5 bases at J, leaving 11 bases unmatched. The CDR3 has 15 amino acids. The CDR3 DNA reads as TGTGCCAGCAGCTTCAGGGGGCGCGATGGGGAGACCCAGTACTTC. It encodes CASSFRGRDGETQYF.

This rearrangement joins TRBV7-2 to TRBJ2-7, with 12 bases matching TRBD2. Germline V lookup: CDR1 SGHTA, CDR2 FQGNSA. Losses at the gene ends were 6 bases for V and 5 bases for J; bases not matched to a gene: 11. The CDR3 contains 16 residues. The CDR3 here is CASRAPGTSGWNEQYF. The DNA of the CDR3 is TGTGCCAGCAGAGCACCTGGGACTAGCGGGTGGAACGAGCAGTACTTC.

The genes are TRBV28 and TRBJ1-2; TRBD1 matches 10 bases. V shed 6 bases, J shed 5 bases, and the junction held 3 bases outside the gene matches. CDR1 MDHEN and CDR2 SYDVKM come from the germline V gene. The CDR3 consists of 13 residues. CDR3 DNA: TGTGCCAGCAGCAGGGACAGGGGATATGGCTACACCTTC. As protein: CASSRDRGYGYTF.